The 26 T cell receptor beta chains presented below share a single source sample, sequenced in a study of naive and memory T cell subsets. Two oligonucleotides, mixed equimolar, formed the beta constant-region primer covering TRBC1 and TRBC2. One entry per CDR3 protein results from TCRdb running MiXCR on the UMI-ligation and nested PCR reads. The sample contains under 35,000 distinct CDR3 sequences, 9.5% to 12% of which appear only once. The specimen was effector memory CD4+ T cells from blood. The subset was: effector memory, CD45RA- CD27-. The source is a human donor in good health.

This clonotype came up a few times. The CDR3 DNA follows: TGTGCCAGCAGCTTAGACCACAGAGCCTACCTTTCAGTCGGCTACACCTTC. This encodes CASSLDHRAYLSVGYTF. The chain links TRBV7-2 to TRBJ1-2; D not certain. Germline V gene lookup returns CDR1 SGHTA and CDR2 FQGNSA. The CDR3 has 17 amino acids. The V gene lost 1 base and the J gene lost 8 bases, with 23 bases spanning the gap. The full variable domain, in which reference TRBV7-2 and TRBJ1-2 provide the parts outside the CDR3, is GAGVSQSPSNKVTEKGKDVELRCDPISGHTALYWYRQSLGQGLEFLIYFQGNSAPDKSGLPSDRFSAERTGGSVSTLTIQRTQQEDSAVYLCASSLDHRAYLSVGYTFGSGTRLTVV.

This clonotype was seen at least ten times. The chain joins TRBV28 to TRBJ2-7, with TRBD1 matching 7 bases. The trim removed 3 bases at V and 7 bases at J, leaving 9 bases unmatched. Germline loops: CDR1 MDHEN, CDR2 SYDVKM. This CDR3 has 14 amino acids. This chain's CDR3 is CASSFSTGFREQYF. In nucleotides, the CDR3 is TGTGCCAGCAGTTTCTCGACAGGGTTCAGGGAGCAGTACTTC.

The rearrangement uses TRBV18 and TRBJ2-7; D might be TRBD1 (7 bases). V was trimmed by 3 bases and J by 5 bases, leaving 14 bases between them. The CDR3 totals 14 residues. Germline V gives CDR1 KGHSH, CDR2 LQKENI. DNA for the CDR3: TGTGCCAGCTCACCTAGCGGAGGGGGCCACGAGCAGTACTTC. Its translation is CASSPSGGGHEQYF.

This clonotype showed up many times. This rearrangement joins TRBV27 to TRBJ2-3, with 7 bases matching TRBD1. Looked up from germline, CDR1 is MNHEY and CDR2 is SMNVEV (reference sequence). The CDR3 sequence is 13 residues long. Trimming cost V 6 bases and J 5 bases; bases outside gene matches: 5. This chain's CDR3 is CASRRGGRDTQYF. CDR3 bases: TGTGCCAGCAGACGAGGGGGCAGAGATACGCAGTATTTT.

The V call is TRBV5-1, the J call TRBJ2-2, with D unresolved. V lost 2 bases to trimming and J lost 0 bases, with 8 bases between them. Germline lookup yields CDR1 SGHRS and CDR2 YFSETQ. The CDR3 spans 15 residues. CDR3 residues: CASSLETANTGELFF. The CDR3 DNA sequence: TGCGCCAGCAGCTTAGAGACCGCGAACACCGGGGAGCTGTTTTTT. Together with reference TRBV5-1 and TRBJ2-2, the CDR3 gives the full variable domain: KAGVTQTPRYLIKTRGQQVTLSCSPISGHRSVSWYQQTPGQGLQFLFEYFSETQRNKGNFPGRFSGRQFSNSRSEMNVSTLELGDSALYLCASSLETANTGELFFGEGSRLTVL.

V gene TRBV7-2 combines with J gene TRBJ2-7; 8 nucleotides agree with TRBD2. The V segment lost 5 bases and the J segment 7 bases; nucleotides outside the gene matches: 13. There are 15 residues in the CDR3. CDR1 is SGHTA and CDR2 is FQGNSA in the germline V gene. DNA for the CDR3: TGTGCCAGCAGCCCAGGGACTAGTTCCAAGCTGGAGCAGTACTTC. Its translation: CASSPGTSSKLEQYF.

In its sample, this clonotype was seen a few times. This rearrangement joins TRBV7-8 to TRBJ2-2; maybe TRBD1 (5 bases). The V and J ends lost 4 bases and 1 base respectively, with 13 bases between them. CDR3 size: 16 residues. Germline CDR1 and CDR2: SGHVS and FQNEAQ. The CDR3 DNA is TGTGCCAGCAGCTGGGGCCCAGGCGGGAACACCGGGGAGCTGTTTTTT. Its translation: CASSWGPGGNTGELFF.

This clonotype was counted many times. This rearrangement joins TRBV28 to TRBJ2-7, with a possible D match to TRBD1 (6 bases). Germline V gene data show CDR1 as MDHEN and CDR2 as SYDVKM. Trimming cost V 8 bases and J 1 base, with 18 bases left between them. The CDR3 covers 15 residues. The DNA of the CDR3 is TGTGCCAGCGGAGCCCGGACAGATTTATCCTACGAGCAGTACTTC. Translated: CASGARTDLSYEQYF.

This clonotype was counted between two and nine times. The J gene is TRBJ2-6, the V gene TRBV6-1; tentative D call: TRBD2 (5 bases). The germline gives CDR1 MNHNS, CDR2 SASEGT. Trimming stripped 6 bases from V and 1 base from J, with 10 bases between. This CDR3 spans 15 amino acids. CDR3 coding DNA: TGTGCCAGCAGAGGAGGAGGATCTGGGGCCAACGTCCTGACTTTC. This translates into CASRGGGSGANVLTF.

The CDR3 here is CASSRSPLAGATDTQYF. The CDR3, as DNA: TGTGCCAGCAGTCGCAGTCCGCTAGCGGGTGCTACAGATACGCAGTATTTT. The chain recombines TRBV12-3 or TRBV12-4 with TRBJ2-3, with 8 bases fitting TRBD2. V gave up 5 bases and J gave up 3 bases; unmatched junction bases: 13. This CDR3 has 17 amino acids.

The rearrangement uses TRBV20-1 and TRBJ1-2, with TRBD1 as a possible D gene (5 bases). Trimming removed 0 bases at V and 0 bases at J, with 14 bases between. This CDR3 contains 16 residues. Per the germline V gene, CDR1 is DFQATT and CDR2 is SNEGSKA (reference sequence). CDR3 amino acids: CSARDAPGSPNYGYTF. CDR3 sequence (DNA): TGCAGTGCTAGAGATGCCCCAGGGTCCCCTAACTATGGCTACACCTTC.

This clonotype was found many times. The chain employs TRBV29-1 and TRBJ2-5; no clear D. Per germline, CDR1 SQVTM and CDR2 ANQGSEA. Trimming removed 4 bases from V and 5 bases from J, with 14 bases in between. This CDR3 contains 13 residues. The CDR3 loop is CSVGLLASETQYF. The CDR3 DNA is TGCAGCGTTGGCCTCCTCGCCTCGGAGACCCAGTACTTC.

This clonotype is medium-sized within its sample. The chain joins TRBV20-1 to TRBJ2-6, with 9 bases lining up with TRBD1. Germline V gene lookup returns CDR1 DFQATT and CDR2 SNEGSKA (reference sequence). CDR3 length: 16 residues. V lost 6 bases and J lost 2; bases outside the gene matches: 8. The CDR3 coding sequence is TGCAGTGCGGAAGGACAGGGGCAACCTGGGGCCAACGTCCTGACTTTC. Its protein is CSAEGQGQPGANVLTF.

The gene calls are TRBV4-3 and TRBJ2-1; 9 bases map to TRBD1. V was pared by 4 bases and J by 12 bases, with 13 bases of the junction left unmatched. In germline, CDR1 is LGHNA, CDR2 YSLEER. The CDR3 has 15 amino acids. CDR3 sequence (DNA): TGCGCCAGCAGCCTTCAGGGGACAGGGTTAGCCCGGCAGTTCTTC. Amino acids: CASSLQGTGLARQFF.

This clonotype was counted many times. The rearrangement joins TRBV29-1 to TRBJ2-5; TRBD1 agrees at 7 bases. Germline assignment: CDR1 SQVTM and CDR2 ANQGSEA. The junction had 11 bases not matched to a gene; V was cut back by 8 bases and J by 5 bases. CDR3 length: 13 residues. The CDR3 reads CSYPSTGKETQYF. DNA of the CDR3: TGCAGCTACCCATCGACAGGGAAGGAGACCCAGTACTTC. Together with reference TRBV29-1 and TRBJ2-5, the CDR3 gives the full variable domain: SAVISQKPSRDICQRGTSLTIQCQVDSQVTMMFWYRQQPGQSLTLIATANQGSEATYESGFVIDKFPISRPNLTFSTLTVSNMSPEDSSIYLCSYPSTGKETQYFGPGTRLLVL.

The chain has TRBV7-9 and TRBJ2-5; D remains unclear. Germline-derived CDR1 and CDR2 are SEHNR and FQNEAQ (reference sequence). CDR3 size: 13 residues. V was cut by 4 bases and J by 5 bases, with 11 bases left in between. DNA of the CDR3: TGTGCCAGCAGCTCCACCGTCGGGGAGACCCAGTACTTC. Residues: CASSSTVGETQYF.

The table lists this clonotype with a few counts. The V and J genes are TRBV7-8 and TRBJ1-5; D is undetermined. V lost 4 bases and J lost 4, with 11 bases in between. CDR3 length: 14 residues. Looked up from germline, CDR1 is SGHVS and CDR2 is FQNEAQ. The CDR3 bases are TGTGCCAGCAGCTCTGGGGAGAAGAATCAGCCCCAGCATTTT. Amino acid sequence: CASSSGEKNQPQHF.

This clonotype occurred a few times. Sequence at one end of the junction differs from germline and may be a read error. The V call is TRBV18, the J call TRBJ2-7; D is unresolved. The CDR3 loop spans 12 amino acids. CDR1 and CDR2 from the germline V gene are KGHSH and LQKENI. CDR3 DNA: TGTGCCAGCTCCCCACGGACCTACGAGCAGTACTTC. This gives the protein CASSPRTYEQYF.

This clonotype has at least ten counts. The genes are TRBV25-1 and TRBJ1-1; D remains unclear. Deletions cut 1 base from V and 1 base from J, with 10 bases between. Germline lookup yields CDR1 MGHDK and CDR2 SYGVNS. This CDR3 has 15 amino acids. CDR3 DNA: TGTGCCAGCAGTGAATGGGAGTCCCCGAACACTGAAGCTTTCTTT. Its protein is CASSEWESPNTEAFF.

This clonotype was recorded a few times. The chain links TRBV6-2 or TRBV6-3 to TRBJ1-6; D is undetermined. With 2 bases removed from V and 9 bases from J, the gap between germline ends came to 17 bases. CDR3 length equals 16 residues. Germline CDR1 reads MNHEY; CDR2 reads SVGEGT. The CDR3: CASSYKQKGFGSPLHF. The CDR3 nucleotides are TGTGCCAGCAGTTACAAGCAGAAGGGATTCGGTTCACCCCTCCACTTT.

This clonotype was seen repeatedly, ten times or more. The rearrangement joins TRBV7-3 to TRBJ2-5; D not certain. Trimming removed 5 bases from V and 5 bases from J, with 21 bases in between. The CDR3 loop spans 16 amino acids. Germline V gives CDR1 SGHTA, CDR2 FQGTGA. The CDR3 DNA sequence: TGTGCCAGCAGCCCCCTTGGTTATCCTAGGCGGGAGACCCAGTACTTC. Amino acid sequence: CASSPLGYPRRETQYF.

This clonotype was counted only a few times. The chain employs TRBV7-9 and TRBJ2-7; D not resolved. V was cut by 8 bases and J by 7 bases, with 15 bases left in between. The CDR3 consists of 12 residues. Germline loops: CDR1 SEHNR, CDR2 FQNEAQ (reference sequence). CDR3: CASARTGAEQYF. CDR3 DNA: TGTGCCAGCGCCAGGACGGGCGCAGAGCAGTACTTC.

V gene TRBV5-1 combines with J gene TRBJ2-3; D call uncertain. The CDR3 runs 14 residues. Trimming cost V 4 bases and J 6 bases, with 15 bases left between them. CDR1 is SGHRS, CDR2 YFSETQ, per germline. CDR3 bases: TGCGCCAGCAGCCTCGCACAGCCAACGGATACGCAGTATTTT. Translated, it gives CASSLAQPTDTQYF.

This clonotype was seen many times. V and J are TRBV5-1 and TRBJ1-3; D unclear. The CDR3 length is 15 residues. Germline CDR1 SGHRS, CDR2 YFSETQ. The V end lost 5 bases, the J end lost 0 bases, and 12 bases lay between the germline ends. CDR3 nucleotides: TGCGCCAGCAGTCCCACTGCGTACTCTGGAAACACCATATATTTT. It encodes CASSPTAYSGNTIYF.

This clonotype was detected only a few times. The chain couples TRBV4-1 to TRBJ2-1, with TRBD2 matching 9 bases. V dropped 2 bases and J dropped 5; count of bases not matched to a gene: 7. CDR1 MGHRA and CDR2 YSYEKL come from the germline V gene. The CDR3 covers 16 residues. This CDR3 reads CASSQIAGESNNEQFF. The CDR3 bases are TGCGCCAGCAGCCAAATAGCGGGAGAATCGAACAATGAGCAGTTCTTC.

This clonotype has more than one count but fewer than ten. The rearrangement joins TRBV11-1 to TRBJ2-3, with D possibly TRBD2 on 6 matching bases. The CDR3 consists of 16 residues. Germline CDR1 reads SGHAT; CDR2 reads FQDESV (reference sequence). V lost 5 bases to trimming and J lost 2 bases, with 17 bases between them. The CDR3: CASSPRPTGVTDTQYF. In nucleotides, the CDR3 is TGTGCCAGCAGCCCCCGACCGACGGGAGTCACAGATACGCAGTATTTT.